Below are 13 T cell receptor beta chains sequenced from a single sample in a study of Graves' ophthalmopathy and Graves' hyperthyroidism. The authors amplified TCR beta CDR3 regions from RNA transcripts. First-round RT-PCR employed HTBI primers, with a second-round multiplex PCR after it. TCRdb ran MiXCR on the multiplex PCR reads and lists one entry per CDR3 protein. The sample contains about 370,000 distinct CDR3 sequences, about 17% of which appear only once. Material: peripheral blood. These receptors were taken from an adult woman with stable Graves' hyperthyroidism.

This clonotype occurred a few times. The rearrangement uses TRBV4-1 and TRBJ1-5, with 7 bases lining up with TRBD1. Germline CDR1 is MGHRA and CDR2 is YSYEKL. V shed 0 bases, J shed 7 bases, and the junction held 18 bases outside the gene matches. CDR3 length: 19 amino acids. Here the CDR3 DNA reads TGCGCCAGCAGCCAAGATCCTAGAAAAAACGACAGGGCGCGGCAGCCCCAGCATTTT. Amino acid sequence: CASSQDPRKNDRARQPQHF.

The chain is built from TRBV6-1 and TRBJ1-1; unclear D gene. V lost 6 bases and J lost 1, with 12 bases in between. The CDR3 loop spans 14 amino acids. The germline V gene encodes CDR1 MNHNS and CDR2 SASEGT. This chain's CDR3 is CASRDLWQNTEAFF. CDR3 nucleotides: TGTGCCAGCAGGGATTTATGGCAGAACACTGAAGCTTTCTTT.

This clonotype was seen more than once but under ten times. The CDR3: CASSLSFGDKETQYF. The CDR3 nucleotides are TGTGCCAGCAGCTTATCTTTCGGGGACAAAGAGACCCAGTACTTC. The V call is TRBV11-3, the J call TRBJ2-5; tentatively, D is TRBD1 (6 bases). From germline, CDR1 is SGHNT and CDR2 YENEEA. The length of the CDR3 is 15 residues. V shed 2 bases and J shed 3 bases, with 13 bases lying between them.

This clonotype was counted many times. The chain links TRBV19 to TRBJ1-1; a possible D gene is TRBD1 (5 bases). V shed 3 bases and J shed 1 base, with 15 bases lying between them. Germline V gene lookup returns CDR1 LNHDA and CDR2 SQIVND (reference sequence). CDR3 length equals 16 residues. CDR3 in DNA: TGTGCCAGTAGTATGGCCGGAGGGGCGACGAACACTGAAGCTTTCTTT. This sequence encodes CASSMAGGATNTEAFF.

The rearrangement uses TRBV11-2 and TRBJ2-7; tentatively, D is TRBD1 or TRBD2 (5 bases each). The CDR3 extends over 16 amino acids. The V end was cut by 5 bases, the J end by 2 bases, with 19 bases between. The germline V gene encodes CDR1 SGHAT and CDR2 FQNNGV. The CDR3 region is CASSPTQVGVPYEQYF. The CDR3 DNA reads TGTGCCAGCAGCCCCACACAAGTGGGGGTCCCCTACGAGCAGTACTTC.

The CDR3 bases are TGTGCCAGCAGTTCCCCATCACTCCGACAACTGATTGGGCGGGAGACCCAGTACTTC. Translated: CASSSPSLRQLIGRETQYF. This chain joins TRBV6-2 or TRBV6-3 and TRBJ2-5; no clear D. V dropped 4 bases and J dropped 5 bases, with 29 bases sitting between them. The germline CDR1 and CDR2 sequences are MNHEY and SVGEGT. This CDR3 comprises 19 residues.

The V and J genes are TRBV20-1 and TRBJ2-5; perhaps TRBD1 as D (5 bases). Germline CDR1 reads DFQATT; CDR2 reads SNEGSKA (reference sequence). V was clipped by 3 bases and J by 2 bases, with 13 bases between them. The length of the CDR3 is 14 residues. CDR3 in DNA: TGCAGTGCTAGCCGACAGATACGACAAGAGACCCAGTACTTC. This codes for CSASRQIRQETQYF.

This clonotype was seen at least ten times. The V gene is TRBV4-3, the J gene TRBJ1-1; TRBD1 is a possible D gene (6 bases). Germline V gives CDR1 LGHNA, CDR2 YSLEER. The V gene lost 0 bases and the J gene lost 1 base, with 15 bases spanning the gap. The CDR3 spans 17 residues. CDR3 DNA sequence: TGCGCCAGCAGCCAAGATCTGGACAGCTACTCGAACACTGAAGCTTTCTTT. It yields the protein CASSQDLDSYSNTEAFF.

This chain links TRBV29-1 with TRBJ1-2; unclear D gene. The germline CDR1 and CDR2 sequences are SQVTM and ANQGSEA. V was trimmed by 3 bases and J by 1 base, leaving 12 bases between them. The CDR3 covers 14 residues. CDR3 in DNA: TGCAGCGTTGAGCGGACCCAAGATAACTATGGCTACACCTTC. Its translation: CSVERTQDNYGYTF.

V is TRBV5-1 and J is TRBJ1-1; D is unresolved. Germline V gene sequence: CDR1 SGHRS, CDR2 YFSETQ. The CDR3 spans 14 residues. Trimming stripped 1 base from V and 0 bases from J, with 7 bases between. CDR3 protein: CASSLSSVNTEAFF. DNA for the CDR3: TGCGCCAGCAGCTTGTCTTCGGTGAACACTGAAGCTTTCTTT.

This clonotype was picked up a small number of times. V usage is TRBV20-1 and J usage is TRBJ2-5; D gene ambiguous. Trimming stripped 3 bases from V and 2 bases from J, with 16 bases between. Germline V gene data show CDR1 as DFQATT and CDR2 as SNEGSKA (reference sequence). The CDR3 has 15 residues. The CDR3 DNA follows: TGCAGTGCTAGGATTTTTGGAGCACAACAAGAGACCCAGTACTTC. It is translated as CSARIFGAQQETQYF.

Many counts were recorded for this clonotype. The chain has TRBV10-3 and TRBJ1-1; TRBD1 matches at 7 bases. J gave up 4 bases and V 4 bases, and 3 bases lay outside the gene matches. The CDR3 is 13 residues long. Germline CDR1 and CDR2: ENHRY and SYGVKD. The DNA of the CDR3 is TGTGCCATCAGTGTCGCAGGGGGCACTGAAGCTTTCTTT. Translation gives CAISVAGGTEAFF.

The sample holds many counts of this clonotype. CDR3: CASKGDFIYEQYF. In nucleotides, the CDR3 is TGTGCCAGCAAAGGGGACTTTATCTACGAGCAGTACTTC. V usage is TRBV2 and J usage is TRBJ2-7; TRBD2 is a possible D gene (6 bases). The CDR3 runs to 13 residues. V lost 7 bases to trimming and J lost 3 bases, with 13 bases between them. CDR1 is SNHLY, CDR2 FYNNEI, per germline.